This T cell receptor (beta chain) was captured in a study of blood T cell repertoires in COVID-19. Turning to the study itself: Nucleic acid was either cDNA or gDNA, and it came from T cells, B-cell-depleted T cells, or PBMCs.

This CDR3 comprises 11 residues. The germline CDR1 and CDR2 sequences are MNHEY and SVGAGI. V lost 7 bases and J lost 3, with 4 bases in between. Sequencing used immunoSEQ multiplex PCR; TCRdb keeps in-frame clones, though not all of them. The sample shows 150,000 to 200,000 clones, approximately 88% of them seen only once. The sequence was collected from a woman under 40 with acute or convalescent COVID-19. The sequenced material came from peripheral blood. The chain couples TRBV6-5 to TRBJ2-1, with D hard to call. The CDR3 DNA follows: TGTGCCAGCAAATACTACAATGAGCAGTTCTTC. Its protein product is CASKYYNEQFF.